The 6 T cell receptor beta chains presented below share a single source sample, sequenced in a study of naive and memory T cell subsets. An oligonucleotide containing a UMI was ligated to the 3' end of TCR cDNA. The SP2 primer and nested alpha and beta constant region primers amplified ligated cDNA in four rounds. TCRdb independently ran MiXCR on the UMI-ligation and nested PCR reads; one entry per CDR3 protein. Among about 26,000 distinct CDR3 sequences listed, about 5.2% were seen once. Sequenced material: blood. The source is an adult in good health.

This clonotype was counted at least ten times. V is TRBV20-1 and J is TRBJ2-7, with TRBD1 matching over 7 bases. This CDR3 spans 15 amino acids. The trim removed 5 bases at V and 0 bases at J, leaving 10 bases unmatched. Germline CDR1 is DFQATT and CDR2 is SNEGSKA (reference sequence). Written as DNA, the CDR3 is TGCAGTGCTGTACATGGACAGGCCCTCTCCTACGAGCAGTACTTC. This sequence encodes CSAVHGQALSYEQYF.

This clonotype was counted many times. The rearrangement uses TRBV28 and TRBJ2-2; TRBD1 matches 7 bases. V gave up 5 bases and J gave up 4 bases; unmatched junction bases: 4. The germline V gene encodes CDR1 MDHEN and CDR2 SYDVKM. The CDR3 covers 14 residues. Here the CDR3 reads CASSQGTATGELFF. CDR3 DNA: TGTGCCAGCAGTCAGGGGACAGCCACCGGGGAGCTGTTTTTT.

This clonotype was observed at least ten times. The chain employs TRBV20-1 and TRBJ1-6, with D perhaps matching TRBD1 (5 bases). Trimming stripped 0 bases from V and 5 bases from J, with 14 bases between. Germline V CDR1 and CDR2: DFQATT, SNEGSKA (reference sequence). The CDR3 is made up of 16 amino acids. Here the CDR3 reads CSARDRGAMDNSPLHF. The CDR3 DNA sequence: TGCAGTGCTAGAGATCGAGGGGCGATGGATAATTCACCCCTCCACTTT.

The chain joins TRBV4-3 to TRBJ2-7; 9 bases are a match to TRBD1. Germline CDR1 LGHNA, CDR2 YSLEER. V dropped 1 base and J dropped 2; count of bases not matched to a gene: 6. The CDR3 consists of 16 residues. The CDR3 protein is CASSQVAGTGTYEQYF. CDR3 in DNA: TGCGCCAGCAGCCAAGTCGCCGGGACAGGGACCTACGAGCAGTACTTC.

This clonotype was detected many times. The chain couples TRBV6-2 or TRBV6-3 to TRBJ2-5; D unresolved. Between the trimmed V and J ends, which lost 8 bases and 5 bases, there was a span of 6 bases. The germline V gene has CDR1 MNHEY and CDR2 SVGEGT. CDR3 length: 10 amino acids. CDR3 in DNA: TGTGCCAGCGCAATGGAGACCCAGTACTTC. Its protein product is CASAMETQYF.

This clonotype has a count of ten or more. The V gene is TRBV27, the J gene TRBJ2-7; TRBD1 or TRBD2 may be the D gene (5 bases each). V lost 2 bases, J lost 1 base, and 12 bases lay in between. There are 15 residues in the CDR3. Germline V gives CDR1 MNHEY, CDR2 SMNVEV (reference sequence). CDR3 protein: CASSLAQGPSYEQYF. DNA of the CDR3: TGTGCCAGCAGTTTAGCGCAGGGACCTTCCTACGAGCAGTACTTC.